A single sample is the source of the 16 T cell receptor beta chains below, sequenced in a study of blood T cell repertoires in COVID-19. The method was immunoSEQ multiplex PCR; TCRdb's version includes in-frame clones alone and lacks a portion of them. Of 30,000 to 45,000 clones in the sample, about 88% were seen once. Sequenced input: peripheral blood. The source of these receptors is a man aged 55 to 70 with active COVID-19.

The chain combines TRBV4-1 with TRBJ2-7; TRBD2 agrees at 11 bases. V trimming: 0 bases; J trimming: 2 bases; junction bases outside the gene matches: 6. Germline CDR1 is MGHRA and CDR2 is YSYEKL. This CDR3 spans 17 amino acids. CDR3 bases: TGCGCCAGCAGCCAAGATCCGGGACTAGCGGATGCCTACGAGCAGTACTTC. Protein sequence: CASSQDPGLADAYEQYF.

The rearrangement links TRBV7-3 to TRBJ2-1; weak D call: TRBD2 (6 bases). Deletions cut 8 bases from V and 2 bases from J, with 16 bases between. CDR3 length equals 15 residues. Germline CDR1 reads SGHTA; CDR2 reads FQGTGA. Written as DNA, the CDR3 is TGTGCCAGCCACCGGGAGCCGCCGGCCTACAATGAGCAGTTCTTC. This codes for CASHREPPAYNEQFF.

The J gene is TRBJ2-2, the V gene TRBV27; TRBD2 might be the D (6 bases). Germline values: CDR1 MNHEY, CDR2 SMNVEV (reference sequence). The CDR3 loop spans 13 amino acids. Trimming removed 2 bases at V and 5 bases at J, with 6 bases between. The CDR3 is CASSLRGTGELFF. The DNA for the CDR3 is TGTGCCAGCAGTTTACGGGGGACCGGGGAGCTGTTTTTT.

The chain employs TRBV6-2 or TRBV6-3 and TRBJ1-1; maybe TRBD1 (5 bases). V dropped 0 bases and J dropped 8 bases, with 13 bases sitting between them. Germline assignment: CDR1 MNHEY and CDR2 SVGEGT. The CDR3 consists of 14 residues. The CDR3, as DNA: TGTGCCAGCAGTTACTCTTTTTCCAGGGTAGAAGCTTTCTTT. Its protein is CASSYSFSRVEAFF.

This clone was counted once. The rearrangement uses TRBV5-1 and TRBJ1-2; TRBD1 is a possible D gene (6 bases). V lost 5 bases, J lost 4 bases, and 15 bases lay in between. In germline, CDR1 is SGHRS, CDR2 YFSETQ. The CDR3 consists of 14 residues. CDR3 region: CASSEGGLSYGYTF. CDR3 nucleotides: TGCGCCAGCAGTGAGGGGGGGTTAAGCTATGGCTACACCTTC.

This rearrangement joins TRBV11-3 to TRBJ2-1, with 8 bases fitting TRBD2. The CDR3 loop spans 14 amino acids. The germline gives CDR1 SGHNT, CDR2 YENEEA. V lost 5 bases, J lost 4 bases, and 4 bases stayed unmatched. The CDR3: CASSPGLGYNEQFF. CDR3 in DNA: TGTGCCAGCAGCCCGGGACTAGGGTACAATGAGCAGTTCTTC. Variable domain in full (rest from reference TRBV11-3 and TRBJ2-1): EAGVVQSPRYKIIEKKQPVAFWCNPISGHNTLYWYLQNLGQGPELLIRYENEEAVDDSQLPKDRFSAERLKGVDSTLKIQPAELGDSAVYLCASSPGLGYNEQFFGPGTRLTVL.

The V call is TRBV7-3, the J call TRBJ1-1; D ambiguous. The CDR3 spans 16 residues. Trimming removed 5 bases from V and 0 bases from J, with 16 bases in between. Germline V gene data show CDR1 as SGHTA and CDR2 as FQGTGA. For the CDR3, the DNA is TGTGCCAGCAGCCGTAGAGCGGGGTCGATGAACACTGAAGCTTTCTTT. Its translation is CASSRRAGSMNTEAFF.

The chain combines TRBV5-1 with TRBJ2-7; maybe TRBD1 (5 bases). There are 14 residues in the CDR3. Between the trimmed V and J ends, which lost 0 bases and 1 base, there was a span of 8 bases. CDR1 is SGHRS and CDR2 is YFSETQ in the germline V gene. Here the CDR3 reads CASSLARESYEQYF. In DNA, the CDR3 is TGCGCCAGCAGCTTGGCCAGGGAATCCTACGAGCAGTACTTC.

The genes are TRBV5-1 and TRBJ2-7; 7 positions agree with TRBD2. In germline, CDR1 is SGHRS, CDR2 YFSETQ. The CDR3 runs to 14 residues. V was pared by 1 base and J by 4 bases, with 5 bases of the junction left unmatched. Written as DNA, the CDR3 is TGCGCCAGCAGCTTGACCAGCGGGGAGTACGAGCAGTACTTC. This codes for CASSLTSGEYEQYF.

The V call is TRBV19, the J call TRBJ2-7; 8 positions match TRBD2. CDR1 LNHDA and CDR2 SQIVND come from the germline V gene (reference sequence). Trimming took 6 bases from V and 4 from J; bases not matched to a gene: 8. The CDR3 extends over 14 amino acids. The CDR3 sequence: CASRPSGSLYEQYF. In DNA form, the CDR3 reads TGTGCCAGTAGGCCGAGCGGGAGTTTGTACGAGCAGTACTTC.

The gene calls are TRBV5-1 and TRBJ2-7, with unresolved D. Trimming removed 0 bases from V and 6 bases from J, with 10 bases in between. Germline V gene lookup returns CDR1 SGHRS and CDR2 YFSETQ. CDR3 size: 13 residues. CDR3 sequence reads: CASSLGPSREQYF. The CDR3 DNA is TGCGCCAGCAGCTTGGGGCCCTCCCGCGAGCAGTACTTC.

V and J are TRBV30 and TRBJ1-4; perhaps TRBD1 as D (5 bases). The germline CDR1 and CDR2 sequences are GTSNPN and SVGIG (reference sequence). The CDR3 runs 15 residues. Trimming cost V 4 bases and J 8 bases, with 20 bases left between them. The CDR3 sequence is CAWTKQGQGSEKLFF. Here the CDR3 DNA reads TGTGCCTGGACTAAACAAGGGCAGGGATCGGAAAAACTGTTTTTT.

This chain links TRBV20-1 with TRBJ2-7; 10 bases agree with TRBD2. Germline CDR1 is DFQATT and CDR2 is SNEGSKA (reference sequence). CDR3 length: 15 residues. V shed 3 bases, J shed 12 bases, and the junction held 17 bases outside the gene matches. The CDR3 here is CSASGSGTSDTHGYF. CDR3 coding DNA: TGCAGTGCTAGTGGGTCCGGGACTAGCGATACCCATGGGTACTTC.

The chain joins TRBV10-1 to TRBJ2-1; weak D call: TRBD1 (5 bases). The V end lost 0 bases, the J end lost 9 bases, and 9 bases lay between the germline ends. The CDR3 spans 13 residues. CDR1 and CDR2 from the germline V gene are WNHNN and SYGVQD (reference sequence). This CDR3 is CASSESGLGEQFF. CDR3 sequence (DNA): TGCGCCAGCAGTGAGTCGGGGCTGGGTGAGCAGTTCTTC.

This clone was picked up a small number of times. V and J are TRBV9 and TRBJ2-3; 10 positions agree with TRBD2. Germline CDR1 reads SGDLS; CDR2 reads YYNGEE. The trim removed 3 bases at V and 6 bases at J, leaving 7 bases unmatched. This CDR3 region has 15 residues. The CDR3 spells CASSAAGTSADTQYF. In nucleotides, the CDR3 is TGTGCCAGCAGCGCCGCCGGGACTAGCGCGGATACGCAGTATTTT.

V usage is TRBV7-8 and J usage is TRBJ2-5; the D gene is possibly TRBD1 (6 bases). Deletions cut 6 bases from V and 4 bases from J, with 15 bases between. Germline CDR1 SGHVS, CDR2 FQNEAQ. This CDR3 spans 14 amino acids. CDR3 sequence: CASRSAGVTETQYF. The CDR3 DNA is TGTGCCAGCAGGAGCGCAGGGGTGACAGAGACCCAGTACTTC.